The clone carrying this TCR beta chain turned up a few times. Its antigen remains unknown. CDR1 is SGHRS, CDR2 YFSETQ, per germline. This CDR3 contains 15 residues. The V end lost 4 bases, the J end lost 1 base, and 13 bases lay between the germline ends. The data belong to a study of T-cell memory formation after mild COVID-19. TCRdb reprocessed the 5' RACE reads with MiXCR, giving one entry per CDR3 protein. The top ten hold around 13% of the sample, which has 500,000 to 600,000 distinct CDR3 sequences, more than 15% seen once. Study-level results: Researchers found some responding clones in pre-infection memory, a sign that cross-reactive memory joined. Chiefly within CM and EM were the contracting CD4+ clones; CD8+ ones were within EMRA. A second wave of clones peaked on day 37, and their SARS-CoV-2 specificity went unconfirmed.

This clonotype was obtained from an adult woman who had mild COVID-19 (a few samples of this study predate the infection). Cell type and time point are not known. This chain joins TRBV5-1 and TRBJ2-3, with D tentatively TRBD2 (5 bases). Sequencing was done on a sample of PBMCs or a T cell subset sorted from them (not recorded which). The DNA for the CDR3 is TGCGCCAGCAGCCTCGGGGATTACGGCACAGATACGCAGTATTTT. Amino acid sequence: CASSLGDYGTDTQYF.